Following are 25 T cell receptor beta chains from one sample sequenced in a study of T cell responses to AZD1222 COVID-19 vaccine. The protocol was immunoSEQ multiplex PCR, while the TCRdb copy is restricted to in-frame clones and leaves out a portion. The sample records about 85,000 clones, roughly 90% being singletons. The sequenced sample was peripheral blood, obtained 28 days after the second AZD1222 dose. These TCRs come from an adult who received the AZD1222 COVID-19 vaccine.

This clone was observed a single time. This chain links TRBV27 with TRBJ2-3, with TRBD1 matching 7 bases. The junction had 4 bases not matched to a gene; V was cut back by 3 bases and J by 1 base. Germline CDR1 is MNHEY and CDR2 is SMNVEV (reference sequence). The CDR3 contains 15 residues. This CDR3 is CASSFGDRRTDTQYF. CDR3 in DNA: TGTGCCAGCAGTTTTGGGGACAGACGCACAGATACGCAGTATTTT.

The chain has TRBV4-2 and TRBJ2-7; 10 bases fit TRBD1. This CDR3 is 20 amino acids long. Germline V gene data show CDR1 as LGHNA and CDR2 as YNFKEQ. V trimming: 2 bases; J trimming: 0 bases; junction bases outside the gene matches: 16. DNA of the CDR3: TGTGCCAGCAGCCAAACACACCCAACCGGGACAGGGGATCCCTCCTACGAGCAGTACTTC. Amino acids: CASSQTHPTGTGDPSYEQYF.

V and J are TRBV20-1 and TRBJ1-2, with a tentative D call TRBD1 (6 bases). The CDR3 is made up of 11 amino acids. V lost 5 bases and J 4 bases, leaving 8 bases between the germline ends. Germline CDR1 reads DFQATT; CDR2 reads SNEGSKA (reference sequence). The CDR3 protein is CSAGQRYGYTF. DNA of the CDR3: TGCAGTGCTGGACAGCGCTATGGCTACACCTTC.

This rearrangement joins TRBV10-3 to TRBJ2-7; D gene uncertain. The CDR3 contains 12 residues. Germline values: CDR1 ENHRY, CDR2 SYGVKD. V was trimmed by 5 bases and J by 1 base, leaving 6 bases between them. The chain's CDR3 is CAISWGSYEQYF. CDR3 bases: TGTGCCATCAGTTGGGGATCCTACGAGCAGTACTTC.

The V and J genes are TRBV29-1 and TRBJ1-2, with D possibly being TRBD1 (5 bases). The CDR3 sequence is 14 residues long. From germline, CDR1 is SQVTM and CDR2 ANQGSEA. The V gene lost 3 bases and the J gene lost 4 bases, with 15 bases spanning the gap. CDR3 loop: CSVEGLNSPYGYTF. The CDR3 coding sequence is TGCAGCGTTGAGGGGCTCAATAGTCCCTATGGCTACACCTTC.

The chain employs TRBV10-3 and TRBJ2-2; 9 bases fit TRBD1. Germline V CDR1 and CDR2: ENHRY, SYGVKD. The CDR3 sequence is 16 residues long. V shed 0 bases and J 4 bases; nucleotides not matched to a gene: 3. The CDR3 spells CAISESPGQGTGELFF. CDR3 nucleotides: TGTGCCATCAGTGAGTCGCCGGGACAGGGCACCGGGGAGCTGTTTTTT.

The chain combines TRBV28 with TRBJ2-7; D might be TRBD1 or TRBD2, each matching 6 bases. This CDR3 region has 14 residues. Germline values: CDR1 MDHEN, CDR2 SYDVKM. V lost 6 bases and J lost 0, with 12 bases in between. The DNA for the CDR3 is TGTGCCAGCAGGGGTGGGGGGCCCTCCTACGAGCAGTACTTC. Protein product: CASRGGGPSYEQYF.

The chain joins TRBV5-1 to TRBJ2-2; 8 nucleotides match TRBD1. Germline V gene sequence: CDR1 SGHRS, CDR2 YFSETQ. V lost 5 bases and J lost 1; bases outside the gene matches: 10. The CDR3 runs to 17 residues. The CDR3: CASRPGTGFLNTGELFF. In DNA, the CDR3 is TGCGCCAGCAGGCCCGGGACAGGTTTTTTGAACACCGGGGAGCTGTTTTTT.

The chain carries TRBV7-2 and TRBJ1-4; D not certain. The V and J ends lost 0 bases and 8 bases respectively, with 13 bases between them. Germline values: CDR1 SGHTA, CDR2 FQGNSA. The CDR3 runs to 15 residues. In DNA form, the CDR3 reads TGTGCCAGCAGCTTAGCGGGGTCCGGACGGGAAAAACTGTTTTTT. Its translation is CASSLAGSGREKLFF.

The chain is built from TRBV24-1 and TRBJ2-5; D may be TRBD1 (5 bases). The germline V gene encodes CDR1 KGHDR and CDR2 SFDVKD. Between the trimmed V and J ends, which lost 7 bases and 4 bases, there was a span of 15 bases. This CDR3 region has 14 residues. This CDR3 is CATSPRATGETQYF. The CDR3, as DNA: TGTGCCACCAGCCCTCGGGCAACAGGAGAGACCCAGTACTTC.

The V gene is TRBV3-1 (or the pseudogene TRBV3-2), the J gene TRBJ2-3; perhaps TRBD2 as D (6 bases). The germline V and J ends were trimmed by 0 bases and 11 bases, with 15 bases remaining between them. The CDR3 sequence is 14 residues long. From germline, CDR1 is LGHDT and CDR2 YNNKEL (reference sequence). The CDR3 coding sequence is TGTGCCAGCAGCCAAGAAGGCACCCGGGGGAGGCAGTATTTT. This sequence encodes CASSQEGTRGRQYF.

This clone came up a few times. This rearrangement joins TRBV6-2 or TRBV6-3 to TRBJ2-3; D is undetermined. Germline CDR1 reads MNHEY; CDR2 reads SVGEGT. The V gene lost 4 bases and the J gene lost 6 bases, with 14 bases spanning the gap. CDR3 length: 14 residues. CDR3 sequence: CASSLGSSWDTQYF. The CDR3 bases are TGTGCCAGCAGTTTAGGGTCCAGTTGGGATACGCAGTATTTT.

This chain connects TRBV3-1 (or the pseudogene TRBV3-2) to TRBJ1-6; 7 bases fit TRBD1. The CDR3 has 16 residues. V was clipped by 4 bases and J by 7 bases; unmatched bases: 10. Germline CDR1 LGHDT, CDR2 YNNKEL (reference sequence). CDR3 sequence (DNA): TGTGCCAGCAGCCCCTTACCCCCGGGACAGAATTCACCCCTCCACTTT. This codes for CASSPLPPGQNSPLHF.

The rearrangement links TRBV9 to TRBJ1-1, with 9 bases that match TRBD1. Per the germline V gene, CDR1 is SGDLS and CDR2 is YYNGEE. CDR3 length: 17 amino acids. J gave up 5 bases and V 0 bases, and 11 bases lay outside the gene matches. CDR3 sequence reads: CASSVAGRAGQGTEAFF. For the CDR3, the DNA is TGTGCCAGCAGCGTAGCCGGACGCGCGGGACAGGGAACTGAAGCTTTCTTT.

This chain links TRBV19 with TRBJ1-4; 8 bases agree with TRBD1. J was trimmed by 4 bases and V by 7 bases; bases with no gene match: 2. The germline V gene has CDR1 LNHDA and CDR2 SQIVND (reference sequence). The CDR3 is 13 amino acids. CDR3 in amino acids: CASKGQGNEKLFF. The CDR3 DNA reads TGTGCCAGTAAAGGACAGGGTAATGAAAAACTGTTTTTT. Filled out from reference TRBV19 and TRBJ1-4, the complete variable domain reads DGGITQSPKYLFRKEGQNVTLSCEQNLNHDAMYWYRQDPGQGLRLIYYSQIVNDFQKGDIAEGYSVSREKKESFPLTVTSAQKNPTAFYLCASKGQGNEKLFFGSGTQLSVL.

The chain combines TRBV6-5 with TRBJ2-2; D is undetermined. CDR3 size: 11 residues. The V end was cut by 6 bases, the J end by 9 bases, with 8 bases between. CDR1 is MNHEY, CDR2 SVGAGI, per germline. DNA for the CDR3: TGTGCCAGCAGCCTTGGGAGGGAGCTGTTTTTT. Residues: CASSLGRELFF.

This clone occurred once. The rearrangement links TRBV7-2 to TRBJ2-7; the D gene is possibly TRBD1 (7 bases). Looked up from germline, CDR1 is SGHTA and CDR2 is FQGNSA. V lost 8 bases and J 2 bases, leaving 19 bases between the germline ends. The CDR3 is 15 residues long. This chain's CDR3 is CASASEGARAYEQYF. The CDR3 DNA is TGTGCCAGCGCCTCGGAGGGGGCGAGGGCCTACGAGCAGTACTTC.

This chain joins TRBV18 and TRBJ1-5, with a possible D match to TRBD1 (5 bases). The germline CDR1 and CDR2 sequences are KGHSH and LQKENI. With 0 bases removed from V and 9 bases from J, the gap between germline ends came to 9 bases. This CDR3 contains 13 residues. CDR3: CASSPPGQGPQHF. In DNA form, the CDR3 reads TGTGCCAGCTCACCACCGGGGCAGGGGCCCCAGCATTTT.

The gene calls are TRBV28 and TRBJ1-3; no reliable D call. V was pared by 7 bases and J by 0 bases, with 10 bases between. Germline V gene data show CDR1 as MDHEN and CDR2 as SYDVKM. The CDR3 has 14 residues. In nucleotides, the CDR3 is TGTGCCAGCACTAGGGCGGTCTCTGGAAACACCATATATTTT. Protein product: CASTRAVSGNTIYF.

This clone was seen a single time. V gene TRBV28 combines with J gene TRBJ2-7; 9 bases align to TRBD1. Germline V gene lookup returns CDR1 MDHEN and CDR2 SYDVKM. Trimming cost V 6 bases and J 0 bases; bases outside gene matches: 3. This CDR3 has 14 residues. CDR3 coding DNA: TGTGCCAGCAGGAAGACAGGGGGCTCCTACGAGCAGTACTTC. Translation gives CASRKTGGSYEQYF.

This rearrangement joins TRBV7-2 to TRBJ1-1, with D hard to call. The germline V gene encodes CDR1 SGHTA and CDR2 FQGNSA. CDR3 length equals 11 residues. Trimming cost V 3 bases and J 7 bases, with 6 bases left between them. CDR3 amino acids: CASSFSVEAFF. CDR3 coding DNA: TGTGCCAGCAGCTTTTCTGTTGAAGCTTTCTTT.

CDR3 amino acids: CASGQGQIYEQYF. CDR3 bases: TGTGCCAGCGGACAGGGACAAATCTACGAGCAGTACTTC. This sequence joins TRBV6-5 and TRBJ2-7; 8 positions agree with TRBD1. Germline assignment: CDR1 MNHEY and CDR2 SVGAGI. The ends lost 8 bases at V and 3 bases at J; junction bases unmatched: 6. CDR3 length: 13 amino acids.

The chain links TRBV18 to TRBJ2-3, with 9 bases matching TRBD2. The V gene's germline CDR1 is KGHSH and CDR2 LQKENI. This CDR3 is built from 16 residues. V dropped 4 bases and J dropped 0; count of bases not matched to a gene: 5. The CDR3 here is CASSLLGTSSTDTQYF. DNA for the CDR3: TGTGCCAGCTCACTGCTTGGGACTAGCAGCACAGATACGCAGTATTTT. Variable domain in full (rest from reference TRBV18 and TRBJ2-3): NAGVMQNPRHLVRRRGQEARLRCSPMKGHSHVYWYRQLPEEGLKFMVYLQKENIIDESGMPKERFSAEFPKEGPSILRIQQVVRGDSAAYFCASSLLGTSSTDTQYFGPGTRLTVL.

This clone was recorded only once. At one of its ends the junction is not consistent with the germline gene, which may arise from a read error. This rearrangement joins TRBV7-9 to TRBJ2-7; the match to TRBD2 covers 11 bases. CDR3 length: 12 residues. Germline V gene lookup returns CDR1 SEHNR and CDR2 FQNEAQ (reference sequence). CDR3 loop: CASSLAGGEQYF. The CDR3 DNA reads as TGTGCCAGCAGCCTAGCGGGAGGCGAGCAGTACTTC.

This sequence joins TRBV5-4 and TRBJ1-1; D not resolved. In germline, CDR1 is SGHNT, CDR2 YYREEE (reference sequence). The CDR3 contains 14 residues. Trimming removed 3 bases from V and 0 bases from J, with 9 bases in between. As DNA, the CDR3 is TGTGCCAGCAGCTCCCCGGCCCTGAACACTGAAGCTTTCTTT. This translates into CASSSPALNTEAFF.